One and the same sample provided the 25 T cell receptor beta chains below, sequenced in a study of cytomegalovirus exposure and HLA in healthy donors. The PCR had 60 Vbeta and 13 Jbeta primers. Clones were read by immunoSEQ multiplex PCR, and TCRdb kept only the in-frame ones, dropping some. The sample has 70,000 to 85,000 clones; roughly 65% are singletons. Sequenced input: PBMCs. These receptors were taken from a male donor in good health and CMV-seropositive.

This clone has just a few counts. V and J are TRBV7-2 and TRBJ2-3; 10 positions match TRBD1. V lost 6 bases to trimming and J lost 4 bases; unmatched junction nucleotides: 7. CDR3 length equals 15 residues. CDR1 and CDR2 from the germline V gene are SGHTA and FQGNSA. CDR3 sequence: CASSPGTGDADTQYF. CDR3 DNA: TGTGCCAGCAGTCCCGGGACAGGGGACGCAGATACGCAGTATTTT.

A few counts support this clone. The V call is TRBV5-4, the J call TRBJ2-7, with D tentatively TRBD2 (5 bases). The V gene lost 0 bases and the J gene lost 3 bases, with 13 bases spanning the gap. Germline V CDR1 and CDR2: SGHNT, YYREEE (reference sequence). This CDR3 region has 15 residues. CDR3 nucleotides: TGTGCCAGCAGCTTGGGGACGGACTCTTACTACGAGCAGTACTTC. Amino acid sequence: CASSLGTDSYYEQYF. The full variable domain, its missing parts supplied by reference TRBV5-4 and TRBJ2-7, is ETGVTQSPTHLIKTRGQQVTLRCSSQSGHNTVSWYQQALGQGPQFIFQYYREEENGRGNFPPRFSGLQFPNYSSELNVNALELDDSALYLCASSLGTDSYYEQYFGPGTRLTVT.

The chain links TRBV9 to TRBJ1-2, with 7 bases aligning to TRBD1. J gave up 3 bases and V 2 bases, and 7 bases lay outside the gene matches. The CDR3 is 15 residues long. Germline-derived CDR1 and CDR2 are SGDLS and YYNGEE. This CDR3 reads CASSVSGTADYGYTF. CDR3 DNA: TGTGCCAGCAGCGTGTCCGGGACAGCCGACTATGGCTACACCTTC. Combining the CDR3 with reference TRBV9 and TRBJ1-2 gives the whole variable domain DSGVTQTPKHLITATGQRVTLRCSPRSGDLSVYWYQQSLDQGLQFLIQYYNGEERAKGNILERFSAQQFPDLHSELNLSSLELGDSALYFCASSVSGTADYGYTFGSGTRLTVV.

Notes on this clone: A read error may account for a junction end that differs from germline. V usage is TRBV7-9 and J usage is TRBJ1-1; TRBD1 is a possible D gene (6 bases). The CDR3 runs to 15 residues. Germline V gives CDR1 SEHNR, CDR2 FQNEAQ (reference sequence). CDR3 loop: CSSSLATGLNTEAFF. The CDR3 DNA follows: TGTTCCAGCAGCTTAGCGACAGGCTTGAACACTGAAGCTTTCTTT.

The chain carries TRBV7-9 and TRBJ1-1; 9 nucleotides line up with TRBD1. The CDR3 has 15 amino acids. V gave up 11 bases and J gave up 0 bases; unmatched junction bases: 10. Germline CDR1 reads SEHNR; CDR2 reads FQNEAQ (reference sequence). The CDR3 DNA reads TGTGCCGGTACAGGGGGCGCGACTATGAACACTGAAGCTTTCTTT. Protein sequence: CAGTGGATMNTEAFF.

CDR3 coding DNA: TGTGCCAGCAGACCAAGCCAGGGTGAAGGCTACACCTTC. The encoded protein is CASRPSQGEGYTF. The rearrangement links TRBV6-1 to TRBJ1-2; TRBD1 might be the D (5 bases). Germline V gene sequence: CDR1 MNHNS, CDR2 SASEGT. The V and J ends lost 6 bases and 8 bases respectively, with 16 bases between them. The CDR3 has 13 residues.

The chain recombines TRBV1 with TRBJ2-5; the table gives TRBD2 as D, unverified against the DNA. TRBV1 is given as a pseudogene. The CDR3 runs to 18 residues. The DNA for the CDR3 is TGCACCAGCAGCCAAGAGCCGGCTAGCGGGAGTGGGCAAGAGACCCAGTACTTC. This sequence encodes CTSSQEPASGSGQETQYF.

This sequence joins TRBV6-6 and TRBJ2-5, with 11 bases that match TRBD2. J gave up 2 bases and V 8 bases, and 1 base lay outside the gene matches. There are 13 residues in the CDR3. CDR1 is MNHNY and CDR2 is SVGAGI in the germline V gene (reference sequence). CDR3 coding DNA: TGTGCCAGCCTAGCGGGAGGACAAGAGACCCAGTACTTC. It codes for CASLAGGQETQYF.

This clone was counted between two and nine times. The genes are TRBV9 and TRBJ2-3; tentatively, D is TRBD1 (5 bases). Germline V gives CDR1 SGDLS, CDR2 YYNGEE. V was trimmed by 0 bases and J by 6 bases, leaving 11 bases between them. This CDR3 has 14 amino acids. As DNA, the CDR3 is TGTGCCAGCAGCGTAGCAGGGAAACTCGATACGCAGTATTTT. It codes for CASSVAGKLDTQYF.

This clone has only one observation. The gene calls are TRBV28 and TRBJ2-7; TRBD2 aligns across 7 bases. Germline assignment: CDR1 MDHEN and CDR2 SYDVKM. The V and J ends lost 6 bases and 6 bases, in that order; junction bases with no gene match: 5. The CDR3 loop spans 12 amino acids. CDR3 sequence (DNA): TGTGCCAGCAGAAGGGAGGGTTCCGAGCAGTACTTC. This translates into CASRREGSEQYF.

The DNA of the CDR3 is TGTGCCAGCAGCTTTACAGGGGATTACAATCAGCCCCAGCATTTT. This encodes CASSFTGDYNQPQHF. V and J are TRBV5-5 and TRBJ1-5, with TRBD1 matching 7 bases. The CDR3 covers 15 residues. CDR1 and CDR2 (germline): SGHKS, YYEKEE (reference sequence). V gave up 2 bases and J gave up 3 bases; unmatched junction bases: 5. The full variable domain, its missing parts supplied by reference TRBV5-5 and TRBJ1-5, is DAGVTQSPTHLIKTRGQQVTLRCSPISGHKSVSWYQQVLGQGPQFIFQYYEKEERGRGNFPDRFSARQFPNYSSELNVNALLLGDSALYLCASSFTGDYNQPQHFGDGTRLSIL.

The CDR3 spells CASSQEGGFAGTGELFF. CDR3 sequence (DNA): TGCGCCAGCAGCCAAGAAGGGGGATTCGCGGGCACCGGGGAGCTGTTTTTT. The rearrangement joins TRBV4-3 to TRBJ2-2, with D possibly matching TRBD1 (6 bases). V lost 0 bases to trimming and J lost 4 bases, with 15 bases between them. CDR3 length: 17 amino acids. Germline lookup yields CDR1 LGHNA and CDR2 YSLEER.

This clone was picked up a small number of times. This rearrangement joins TRBV13 to TRBJ2-1; 8 bases are shared with TRBD1. Germline assignment: CDR1 PRHDT and CDR2 FYEKMQ (reference sequence). The V segment lost 4 bases and the J segment 5 bases; nucleotides outside the gene matches: 7. The CDR3 covers 15 residues. CDR3 protein: CASSWPRGHNNEQFF. In DNA, the CDR3 is TGTGCCAGCAGCTGGCCCAGGGGGCATAACAATGAGCAGTTCTTC.

The V gene is TRBV15, the J gene TRBJ2-1; 11 nucleotides align to TRBD2. This CDR3 comprises 15 residues. Per the germline V gene, CDR1 is LNHNV and CDR2 is YYDKDF (reference sequence). Trimming took 5 bases from V and 4 from J; bases not matched to a gene: 4. CDR3 sequence: CATSHSSGGYNEQFF. In DNA, the CDR3 is TGTGCCACCAGCCACTCTAGCGGGGGGTACAATGAGCAGTTCTTC.

This chain links TRBV9 with TRBJ1-6; 9 bases align to TRBD1. J gave up 7 bases and V 3 bases, and 2 bases lay outside the gene matches. The CDR3 has 14 residues. The V gene's germline CDR1 is SGDLS and CDR2 YYNGEE. CDR3 sequence (DNA): TGTGCCAGCAGCGCCGGGACAGGGAATTCACCCCTCCACTTT. This translates into CASSAGTGNSPLHF.

The V call is TRBV2, the J call TRBJ1-1, with D possibly TRBD1 on 5 matching bases. The germline V gene has CDR1 SNHLY and CDR2 FYNNEI. The CDR3 sequence is 13 residues long. V dropped 6 bases and J dropped 6 bases, with 14 bases sitting between them. The CDR3 coding sequence is TGTGCCAGCAGGGGCACCAGGGCGCCTGAAGCTTTCTTT. This sequence encodes CASRGTRAPEAFF.

V gene TRBV9 combines with J gene TRBJ2-7; 11 bases are shared with TRBD2. Germline V gene data show CDR1 as SGDLS and CDR2 as YYNGEE. With 5 bases clipped from V and 7 bases from J, the junction kept 11 bases outside the gene matches. CDR3 length: 15 residues. CDR3 amino acids: CASSATSGSRREQYF. The CDR3 nucleotides read TGTGCCAGCAGTGCTACTAGCGGGAGCCGTCGGGAGCAGTACTTC.

This clone has more than one count but fewer than ten. J is TRBJ2-3 and V is TRBV5-1; a weak D match, TRBD2 (6 bases). Trimming took off 4 bases at V and 4 bases at J, with 13 bases between the two ends. This CDR3 has 14 residues. Germline-derived CDR1 and CDR2 are SGHRS and YFSETQ. This chain's CDR3 is CASSQSGEADTQYF. CDR3 coding DNA: TGCGCCAGCAGCCAGTCCGGGGAGGCAGATACGCAGTATTTT.

V gene TRBV6-6 combines with J gene TRBJ2-5; 8 bases map to TRBD1. Germline loops: CDR1 MNHNY, CDR2 SVGAGI (reference sequence). The V segment lost 6 bases and the J segment 7 bases; nucleotides outside the gene matches: 7. This CDR3 contains 13 residues. The CDR3 protein is CASRSQGAGTQYF. In DNA form, the CDR3 reads TGTGCCAGCAGAAGCCAGGGGGCTGGGACCCAGTACTTC.

This clone was recorded a few times. V usage is TRBV9 and J usage is TRBJ1-4; weak D call: TRBD1 (6 bases). V gave up 4 bases and J gave up 2 bases, with 12 bases separating them. The length of the CDR3 is 15 residues. Germline values: CDR1 SGDLS, CDR2 YYNGEE. The CDR3 spells CASSLSGVTNEKLFF. The CDR3 bases are TGTGCCAGCAGCTTATCAGGGGTGACTAATGAAAAACTGTTTTTT.

The V gene is TRBV6-5, the J gene TRBJ1-2, with 8 bases fitting TRBD1. Losses at the gene ends were 5 bases for V and 8 bases for J; bases not matched to a gene: 7. The CDR3 is 13 amino acids. Per the germline V gene, CDR1 is MNHEY and CDR2 is SVGAGI. The CDR3 DNA sequence: TGTGCCAGCAGTCTCCACCAGGGGGCGGGCTACACCTTC. Amino acids: CASSLHQGAGYTF.

This clone was detected only a few times. V is TRBV5-1 and J is TRBJ1-1; tentatively, D is TRBD1 (6 bases). The CDR3 totals 13 residues. Trimming stripped 0 bases from V and 8 bases from J, with 11 bases between. Germline CDR1 SGHRS, CDR2 YFSETQ. The CDR3 nucleotides read TGCGCCAGCAGCTTGGCAGGGGTAGCCGAAGCTTTCTTT. Translating gives CASSLAGVAEAFF.

This clone was seen more than once but under ten times. As DNA, the CDR3 is TGTGCCAGCAGCCGACGACTAGCGGGGACCACAGATACGCAGTATTTT. Protein sequence: CASSRRLAGTTDTQYF. This rearrangement joins TRBV13 to TRBJ2-3, with 11 nucleotides matching TRBD2. The CDR3 spans 16 residues. Trimming at V came to 5 bases and at J to 2 bases, leaving 6 bases not matched to a gene. Germline-derived CDR1 and CDR2 are PRHDT and FYEKMQ (reference sequence).

This chain joins TRBV30 and TRBJ2-1; D is perhaps TRBD1 (6 bases). The CDR3 is 12 amino acids. Germline CDR1 reads GTSNPN; CDR2 reads SVGIG (reference sequence). Trimming removed 1 base at V and 5 bases at J, with 6 bases between. The CDR3 sequence: CAWSGQDNEQFF. CDR3 sequence (DNA): TGTGCCTGGAGTGGACAGGACAATGAGCAGTTCTTC.

This chain connects TRBV27 to TRBJ1-1; D may be TRBD1 (5 bases). Germline lookup yields CDR1 MNHEY and CDR2 SMNVEV (reference sequence). The V and J ends lost 5 bases and 7 bases respectively, with 17 bases between them. The CDR3 is 14 amino acids. As DNA, the CDR3 is TGTGCCAGCAGTCGGAATACAGGAGGGCGTGAAGCTTTCTTT. Its translation is CASSRNTGGREAFF.